This T cell receptor (beta chain) is from a study of OX40 agonist ivuxolimab in advanced cancers. Points from the study as a whole: Some nonresponders also had low normalized T-cell clonal expansion. Individuals who were partial responders at 0.1-3.0 mg/kg had clonal expansion that ranked among the lowest.

This clone was found a few times. The antigen is unknown. Prior autoimmune disease or systemic immunosuppression barred patients. The V gene's germline CDR1 is LNHDA and CDR2 SQIVND (reference sequence). V shed 3 bases and J shed 7 bases, with 6 bases lying between them. There are 11 residues in the CDR3. The repertoire was sequenced with immunoSEQ multiplex PCR; TCRdb's copy has only in-frame clones and lacks some. This sample has roughly 82,000 clones, with roughly 80% found just once. The chain joins TRBV19 to TRBJ1-2; perhaps TRBD1 as D (6 bases). This TCR was sampled from an adult with an advanced solid tumor such as melanoma, head and neck, liver or kidney cancer. The source was CD4+ or CD8+ T cells sorted from blood, collected in a trial of the OX40 agonist ivuxolimab. This chain's CDR3 is CASSMTGGYTF. CDR3 nucleotides: TGTGCCAGTAGTATGACAGGTGGCTACACCTTC.